The clone carrying this TCR beta chain has just one count. This sample was included in a study of control samples from healthy donors and cancer patients. Some clones are missing from TCRdb's copy, which holds only in-frame ones; the method was immunoSEQ multiplex PCR. The data contain approximately 110,000 clones, 83% of them singletons. Germline-derived CDR1 and CDR2 are SGHRS and YFSETQ. CDR3 length: 14 amino acids. Trimming cost V 3 bases and J 4 bases; bases outside gene matches: 4. Sample: blood. The rearrangement uses TRBV5-1 and TRBJ1-3; 7 bases map to TRBD1. The receptor's source is a woman between 50 and 59 years old in good health. Here the CDR3 DNA reads TGCGCCAGCAGCTCCACAGGGGACGGAAACACCATATATTTT. It encodes CASSSTGDGNTIYF.